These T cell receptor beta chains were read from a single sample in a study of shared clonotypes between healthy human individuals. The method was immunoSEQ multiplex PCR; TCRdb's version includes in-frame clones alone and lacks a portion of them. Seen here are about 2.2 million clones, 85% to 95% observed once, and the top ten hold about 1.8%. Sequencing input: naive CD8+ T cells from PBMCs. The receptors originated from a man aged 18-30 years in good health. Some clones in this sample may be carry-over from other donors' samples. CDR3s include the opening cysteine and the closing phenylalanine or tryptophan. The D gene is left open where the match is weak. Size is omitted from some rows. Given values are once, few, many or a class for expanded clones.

cdr3_aa: CASSSVALRSGGTEAFF; cdr3_nt: TGTGCCAGCAGTTCTGTGGCCCTCCGGTCAGGGGGGACTGAAGCTTTCTTT; v_call: TRBV28; cdr3_length: 17; j_call: TRBJ1-1; d_call: TRBD1; clone_size: .
cdr3_aa: CASSYGAGGETQYF; cdr3_nt: TGTGCCAGCAGTTACGGAGCGGGAGGAGAGACCCAGTACTTC; v_call: TRBV6-6; cdr3_length: 14; j_call: TRBJ2-5; d_call: TRBD2; clone_size: .
cdr3_aa: CASSLGTGKEQYF; cdr3_nt: TGTGCCAGCAGCCTGGGGACAGGGAAAGAGCAGTACTTC; v_call: TRBV27; cdr3_length: 13; j_call: TRBJ2-7; d_call: TRBD1; clone_size: .
cdr3_aa: CASSLFRSYVFNEKLFF; cdr3_nt: TGTGCCAGCAGCTTGTTCAGAAGCTACGTTTTTAATGAAAAACTGTTTTTT; v_call: TRBV11-2; cdr3_length: 17; j_call: TRBJ1-4; d_call: .; clone_size: .
cdr3_aa: CASSVRDLEGETQYF; cdr3_nt: TGTGCCAGCAGCGTCCGTGATCTGGAGGGAGAGACCCAGTACTTC; v_call: TRBV9; cdr3_length: 15; j_call: TRBJ2-5; d_call: .; clone_size: .
cdr3_aa: CSVGGTLYEQYF; cdr3_nt: TGCAGCGTTGGCGGGACTCTTTACGAGCAGTACTTC; v_call: TRBV29-1; cdr3_length: 12; j_call: TRBJ2-7; d_call: .; clone_size: .
cdr3_aa: CASSPGTLAETQYF; cdr3_nt: TGTGCCAGCTCACCGGGGACTCTCGCAGAGACCCAGTACTTC; v_call: TRBV18; cdr3_length: 14; j_call: TRBJ2-5; d_call: .; clone_size: once
cdr3_aa: CASSQQRTGDGYTF; cdr3_nt: TGTGCCAGCAGCCAACAAAGGACAGGGGACGGCTACACCTTC; v_call: TRBV27; cdr3_length: 14; j_call: TRBJ1-2; d_call: TRBD1; clone_size: .
cdr3_aa: CAWSVHAGETQYF; cdr3_nt: TGTGCCTGGAGTGTACATGCCGGGGAGACCCAGTACTTC; v_call: TRBV30; cdr3_length: 13; j_call: TRBJ2-5; d_call: .; clone_size: .
cdr3_aa: CASSQIGTQSTGELFF; cdr3_nt: TGCGCCAGCAGTCAGATCGGGACCCAAAGCACCGGGGAGCTGTTTTTT; v_call: TRBV4-1; cdr3_length: 16; j_call: TRBJ2-2; d_call: .; clone_size: .
cdr3_aa: CATSYSGNTIYF; cdr3_nt: TGTGCCACCTCCTACTCTGGAAACACCATATATTTT; v_call: TRBV10-3; cdr3_length: 12; j_call: TRBJ1-3; d_call: .; clone_size: .
cdr3_aa: CASSVGASGLYEQYF; cdr3_nt: TGTGCCAGCAGCGTAGGCGCTAGCGGGTTGTACGAGCAGTACTTC; v_call: TRBV9; cdr3_length: 15; j_call: TRBJ2-7; d_call: TRBD2; clone_size: .
cdr3_aa: CASSYMRVHEQFF; cdr3_nt: TGTGCCAGCAGTTATATGAGGGTCCATGAGCAGTTCTTC; v_call: TRBV27; cdr3_length: 13; j_call: TRBJ2-1; d_call: .; clone_size: .
cdr3_aa: CASSLANPSTDTQYF; cdr3_nt: TGTGCCAGCAGCTTGGCCAATCCTAGCACAGATACGCAGTATTTT; v_call: TRBV5-5; cdr3_length: 15; j_call: TRBJ2-3; d_call: .; clone_size: .
cdr3_aa: CASSQDPDRTELGETQYF; cdr3_nt: TGCGCCAGCAGCCAAGATCCGGACAGAACAGAACTAGGAGAGACCCAGTACTTC; v_call: TRBV4-1; cdr3_length: 18; j_call: TRBJ2-5; d_call: .; clone_size: .
cdr3_aa: CAWSGSDPLNTEAFF; cdr3_nt: TGTGCCTGGAGTGGGTCAGACCCACTGAACACTGAAGCTTTCTTT; v_call: TRBV30; cdr3_length: 15; j_call: TRBJ1-1; d_call: .; clone_size: .
cdr3_aa: CASSLGRRANGYTF; cdr3_nt: TGTGCCAGCAGCTTAGGCAGGCGGGCAAACGGCTACACCTTC; v_call: TRBV13; cdr3_length: 14; j_call: TRBJ1-2; d_call: .; clone_size: .
cdr3_aa: CASSFGPRYEQFF; cdr3_nt: TGTGCCAGCAGCTTCGGACCACGTTATGAGCAGTTCTTC; v_call: TRBV11-2; cdr3_length: 13; j_call: TRBJ2-1; d_call: .; clone_size: .
cdr3_aa: CSVGGGGYEQYF; cdr3_nt: TGCAGCGTGGGGGGAGGTGGGTACGAGCAGTACTTC; v_call: TRBV29-1; cdr3_length: 12; j_call: TRBJ2-7; d_call: .; clone_size: .
cdr3_aa: CASSLGLAGGTSSYNEQFF; cdr3_nt: TGTGCCAGCAGCTTAGGACTAGCGGGAGGTACAAGCTCCTACAATGAGCAGTTCTTC; v_call: TRBV9; cdr3_length: 19; j_call: TRBJ2-1; d_call: TRBD2; clone_size: .
cdr3_aa: CASSQDGLAGGSSYNEQFF; cdr3_nt: TGCGCCAGCAGCCAAGATGGCCTAGCGGGAGGGAGCTCCTACAATGAGCAGTTCTTC; v_call: TRBV4-3; cdr3_length: 19; j_call: TRBJ2-1; d_call: TRBD2; clone_size: .
cdr3_aa: CASSSPPYEQYF; cdr3_nt: TGTGCCAGCAGTTCCCCCCCCTACGAGCAGTACTTC; v_call: TRBV28; cdr3_length: 12; j_call: TRBJ2-7; d_call: .; clone_size: .
cdr3_aa: CASSTRTSGANVLTF; cdr3_nt: TGTGCCAGCAGTACCCGTACCTCTGGGGCCAACGTCCTGACTTTC; v_call: TRBV27; cdr3_length: 15; j_call: TRBJ2-6; d_call: .; clone_size: .
cdr3_aa: CAWSVLLLYNEQFF; cdr3_nt: TGTGCCTGGAGTGTACTGTTGTTATACAATGAGCAGTTCTTC; v_call: TRBV30; cdr3_length: 14; j_call: TRBJ2-1; d_call: .; clone_size: .
cdr3_aa: CASSEQQGSTTEAFF; cdr3_nt: TGTGCCAGCAGTGAACAACAGGGAAGCACCACTGAAGCTTTCTTT; v_call: TRBV27; cdr3_length: 15; j_call: TRBJ1-1; d_call: .; clone_size: .
cdr3_aa: CASSQTTRTYEQYF; cdr3_nt: TGCGCCAGCAGCCAGACAACTAGAACCTACGAGCAGTACTTC; v_call: TRBV4-1; cdr3_length: 14; j_call: TRBJ2-7; d_call: .; clone_size: .
cdr3_aa: CASSLSVSLGTDTQYF; cdr3_nt: TGTGCCAGCAGTTTATCTGTGTCCCTGGGGACAGATACGCAGTATTTT; v_call: TRBV28; cdr3_length: 16; j_call: TRBJ2-3; d_call: .; clone_size: once
cdr3_aa: CASSPGAGDEQFF; cdr3_nt: TGTGCCAGCAGCCCCGGGGCAGGAGATGAGCAGTTCTTC; v_call: TRBV7-9; cdr3_length: 13; j_call: TRBJ2-1; d_call: .; clone_size: .
cdr3_aa: CATTQGRSNQPQHF; cdr3_nt: TGTGCCACCACACAGGGAAGGAGCAATCAGCCCCAGCATTTT; v_call: TRBV28; cdr3_length: 14; j_call: TRBJ1-5; d_call: .; clone_size: .
cdr3_aa: CASRPLLGPQETQYF; cdr3_nt: TGTGCCAGCAGACCCCTCTTGGGACCACAAGAGACCCAGTACTTC; v_call: TRBV27; cdr3_length: 15; j_call: TRBJ2-5; d_call: .; clone_size: .
cdr3_aa: CASSRSDRGPYEQYF; cdr3_nt: TGTGCCAGCAGCCGCTCGGACAGGGGGCCCTACGAGCAGTACTTC; v_call: TRBV5-5; cdr3_length: 15; j_call: TRBJ2-7; d_call: TRBD1; clone_size: .
cdr3_aa: CASSYSPVPSYEQYF; cdr3_nt: TGTGCCAGCAGTTACTCACCAGTCCCTTCCTACGAGCAGTACTTC; v_call: TRBV6-5; cdr3_length: 15; j_call: TRBJ2-7; d_call: .; clone_size: .
cdr3_aa: CASSTTGTGHQETQYF; cdr3_nt: TGTGCCAGCAGCACAACCGGGACAGGGCACCAAGAGACCCAGTACTTC; v_call: TRBV7-9; cdr3_length: 16; j_call: TRBJ2-5; d_call: TRBD1; clone_size: .
cdr3_aa: CSVAENTEAFF; cdr3_nt: TGCAGCGTTGCGGAGAACACTGAAGCTTTCTTT; v_call: TRBV29-1; cdr3_length: 11; j_call: TRBJ1-1; d_call: .; clone_size: .
cdr3_aa: CASSELLPRRANEKLFF; cdr3_nt: TGCGCCAGCAGTGAGTTGTTACCGAGAAGGGCTAATGAAAAACTGTTTTTT; v_call: TRBV10-1; cdr3_length: 17; j_call: TRBJ1-4; d_call: .; clone_size: .
cdr3_aa: CASSPKAAVGVEKLFF; cdr3_nt: TGCGCCAGCAGCCCTAAGGCGGCGGTGGGCGTTGAAAAACTGTTTTTT; v_call: TRBV4-3; cdr3_length: 16; j_call: TRBJ1-4; d_call: .; clone_size: .
cdr3_aa: CASSLGLAGGNEQFF; cdr3_nt: TGTGCCAGCAGTTTAGGACTAGCGGGAGGTAATGAGCAGTTCTTC; v_call: TRBV28; cdr3_length: 15; j_call: TRBJ2-1; d_call: TRBD2; clone_size: .
cdr3_aa: CASSLTGTEYYNEQFF; cdr3_nt: TGTGCCAGCAGTTTAACAGGGACAGAATACTACAATGAGCAGTTCTTC; v_call: TRBV9; cdr3_length: 16; j_call: TRBJ2-1; d_call: TRBD1; clone_size: .
cdr3_aa: CASSYGTPGYEQYF; cdr3_nt: TGTGCCAGCAGCTACGGGACTCCTGGGTACGAGCAGTACTTC; v_call: TRBV13; cdr3_length: 14; j_call: TRBJ2-7; d_call: .; clone_size: once
cdr3_aa: CSARISGATYEQYF; cdr3_nt: TGCAGCGCCCGAATAAGCGGGGCTACCTACGAGCAGTACTTC; v_call: TRBV29-1; cdr3_length: 14; j_call: TRBJ2-7; d_call: TRBD2; clone_size: .
cdr3_aa: CASSHDRATYEQYF; cdr3_nt: TGTGCCAGCAGCCACGACAGGGCTACGTACGAGCAGTACTTC; v_call: TRBV6-6; cdr3_length: 14; j_call: TRBJ2-7; d_call: TRBD1; clone_size: .
cdr3_aa: CASSRSLGDTQYF; cdr3_nt: TGTGCCAGTAGTAGGAGCCTCGGAGATACGCAGTATTTT; v_call: TRBV19; cdr3_length: 13; j_call: TRBJ2-3; d_call: .; clone_size: .
cdr3_aa: CASSAQGGTNVLTF; cdr3_nt: TGTGCCAGCAGCGCCCAGGGAGGTACCAACGTCCTGACTTTC; v_call: TRBV9; cdr3_length: 14; j_call: TRBJ2-6; d_call: .; clone_size: .
cdr3_aa: CASSGGGNFMNTEAFF; cdr3_nt: TGTGCCAGCAGTGGTGGGGGGAATTTTATGAACACTGAAGCTTTCTTT; v_call: TRBV6-1; cdr3_length: 16; j_call: TRBJ1-1; d_call: .; clone_size: .
cdr3_aa: CASSLPGGNQPQHF; cdr3_nt: TGTGCCAGCAGCTTACCGGGGGGCAATCAGCCCCAGCATTTT; v_call: TRBV11-2; cdr3_length: 14; j_call: TRBJ1-5; d_call: .; clone_size: .
cdr3_aa: CASSFSVLEGRETQYF; cdr3_nt: TGTGCCAGCAGCTTCTCCGTATTAGAGGGCCGGGAGACCCAGTACTTC; v_call: TRBV9; cdr3_length: 16; j_call: TRBJ2-5; d_call: .; clone_size: .
cdr3_aa: CATSDRGIDQPQHF; cdr3_nt: TGTGCCACCAGCGACCGGGGGATCGACCAGCCCCAGCATTTT; v_call: TRBV15; cdr3_length: 14; j_call: TRBJ1-5; d_call: .; clone_size: .
cdr3_aa: CASSPVRNTEAFF; cdr3_nt: TGTGCCAGCAGTCCCGTCCGGAACACTGAAGCTTTCTTT; v_call: TRBV27; cdr3_length: 13; j_call: TRBJ1-1; d_call: .; clone_size: .
cdr3_aa: CASSQRRDNLNTEAFF; cdr3_nt: TGCGCCAGCAGCCAAAGGAGGGACAACTTGAACACTGAAGCTTTCTTT; v_call: TRBV4-3; cdr3_length: 16; j_call: TRBJ1-1; d_call: .; clone_size: few
cdr3_aa: CSAYRESTYEQYF; cdr3_nt: TGCAGCGCCTACAGGGAATCCACCTACGAGCAGTACTTC; v_call: TRBV29-1; cdr3_length: 13; j_call: TRBJ2-7; d_call: .; clone_size: .
cdr3_aa: CASSYLGTGTEAFF; cdr3_nt: TGTGCCAGCAGTTACTTAGGGACAGGCACTGAAGCTTTCTTT; v_call: TRBV6-5; cdr3_length: 14; j_call: TRBJ1-1; d_call: TRBD1; clone_size: .
cdr3_aa: CASSLRAGSYEQYF; cdr3_nt: TGTGCCAGCAGCTTGAGGGCAGGGTCCTACGAGCAGTACTTC; v_call: TRBV5-5; cdr3_length: 14; j_call: TRBJ2-7; d_call: .; clone_size: .
cdr3_aa: CASRIQGSGANVLTF; cdr3_nt: TGTGCCAGCAGGATACAGGGGTCTGGGGCCAACGTCCTGACTTTC; v_call: TRBV6-1; cdr3_length: 15; j_call: TRBJ2-6; d_call: TRBD1; clone_size: .
cdr3_aa: CASSLGGSNYGYTF; cdr3_nt: TGTGCCAGCAGCTTAGGAGGCAGTAACTATGGCTACACCTTC; v_call: TRBV7-9; cdr3_length: 14; j_call: TRBJ1-2; d_call: .; clone_size: .
cdr3_aa: CASSVGEGANTGELFF; cdr3_nt: TGTGCCAGCAGCGTAGGAGAGGGTGCGAACACCGGGGAGCTGTTTTTT; v_call: TRBV9; cdr3_length: 16; j_call: TRBJ2-2; d_call: .; clone_size: .
cdr3_aa: CASSYSPGLSYEQYF; cdr3_nt: TGTGCCAGCAGTTACTCCCCGGGACTATCCTACGAGCAGTACTTC; v_call: TRBV6-5; cdr3_length: 15; j_call: TRBJ2-7; d_call: TRBD2; clone_size: .
cdr3_aa: CASSPKVRSGGYEQYF; cdr3_nt: TGTGCCAGCTCACCAAAAGTGAGAAGTGGTGGCTACGAGCAGTACTTC; v_call: TRBV18; cdr3_length: 16; j_call: TRBJ2-7; d_call: .; clone_size: .